The clone carrying this T cell receptor beta chain came up once. Antigen: not known. Sequencing was performed with immunoSEQ multiplex PCR; in TCRdb, only in-frame clones are kept and a portion is missing. The table shows about 490,000 clones, with 60% to 80% occurring only once. This record belongs to a study of shared clonotypes between healthy human individuals. Whole-study findings and limits: Sampling used blood alone; tissue repertoires probably differ. A small donor pool kept down the genetic and exposure-history diversity that was represented.

Healthy adults negative for HIV, lacking recent acute infections or vaccinations, served as donors. About 90 million PBMCs per unsorted sample were used for genomic DNA. This clonotype originated in a woman aged 40-49 years in good health. Some clones in this sample may be carry-over from other donors' samples. Sequenced sample: PBMCs.

DNA for the CDR3: TGTGCCAGCAGCGTCTCCGGGACAGGCTACAATGAGCAGTTCTTC. It codes for CASSVSGTGYNEQFF. The gene calls are TRBV5-5 and TRBJ2-1; 8 bases agree with TRBD1. This CDR3 has 15 residues. CDR1 and CDR2 (germline): SGHKS, YYEKEE (reference sequence). The V and J ends lost 4 bases and 3 bases, in that order; junction bases with no gene match: 6.